These 22 T cell receptor beta chains came from one sample sequenced in a study of blood T cell repertoires in COVID-19 (dated by TCRdb to the early 2020s). Library generation was performed with the immunoSEQ multiplex PCR assay. TCRdb re-hosts the immuneACCESS table, in-frame sequences only. Its copies lack some clones; in the studies checked, an unresolved V gene accounts for under half of them, and the cause for the rest is not known. The sample table lists about 110,000 clones, 70% to 90% of them with a count of one. The ten largest clones represent about 20% of the sample. The source material was peripheral blood. These receptors were obtained from a woman aged 55-75 years with acute or convalescent COVID-19.

The rearrangement joins TRBV5-8 to TRBJ2-3, with TRBD1 matching over 11 bases. V shed 3 bases and J 4 bases; nucleotides not matched to a gene: 4. From germline, CDR1 is SGHTS and CDR2 YDEGEE. The CDR3 totals 15 residues. CDR3 nucleotides: TGTGCCAGCAGCTCCCTGGGACAGGGGGCAGATACGCAGTATTTT. Its translation is CASSSLGQGADTQYF.

This chain links TRBV27 with TRBJ1-5, with D unresolved. V lost 3 bases, J lost 0 bases, and 6 bases lay in between. The CDR3 totals 14 residues. From germline, CDR1 is MNHEY and CDR2 SMNVEV (reference sequence). The CDR3 nucleotides are TGTGCCAGCAGTTTCAGTCATAGCAATCAGCCCCAGCATTTT. As protein: CASSFSHSNQPQHF.

This clone was counted once. This CDR3 reads CASSLARGYEQYF. The CDR3 DNA reads as TGCGCCAGCAGCCTGGCTCGGGGGTACGAGCAGTACTTC. The gene calls are TRBV5-1 and TRBJ2-7; TRBD2 is a possible D gene (6 bases). V gave up 4 bases and J gave up 4 bases, with 12 bases separating them. The V gene's germline CDR1 is SGHRS and CDR2 YFSETQ. The CDR3 is made up of 13 amino acids.

V is TRBV4-1 and J is TRBJ2-1; D is possibly TRBD1 (5 bases). V dropped 3 bases and J dropped 8 bases, with 14 bases sitting between them. CDR3 size: 14 residues. Germline CDR1 and CDR2: MGHRA and YSYEKL. CDR3 sequence: CASSHRDYRDEQFF. CDR3 DNA sequence: TGCGCCAGCAGCCACAGGGATTATCGCGATGAGCAGTTCTTC.

The V call is TRBV5-4, the J call TRBJ1-3, with D possibly TRBD1 on 6 matching bases. The CDR3 loop spans 14 amino acids. The V end lost 4 bases, the J end lost 0 bases, and 8 bases lay between the germline ends. Germline CDR1 reads SGHNT; CDR2 reads YYREEE (reference sequence). The chain's CDR3 is CASSKDSSGNTIYF. CDR3 coding DNA: TGTGCCAGCAGCAAGGACAGCTCTGGAAACACCATATATTTT.

The chain employs TRBV2 and TRBJ1-1, with 9 positions matching TRBD1. Germline loops: CDR1 SNHLY, CDR2 FYNNEI. J lost 11 bases, V lost 4 bases, and 5 bases had no gene match. This CDR3 is built from 12 residues. CDR3 DNA sequence: TGTGCCAGCAGTGGGACAGGGGCTCTGGCTTTCTTT. Protein product: CASSGTGALAFF.

The gene calls are TRBV5-5 and TRBJ1-1; 8 bases match TRBD1. Germline CDR1 is SGHKS and CDR2 is YYEKEE (reference sequence). With V trimmed by 4 bases and J by 4 bases, 6 bases remained unmatched. The CDR3 runs 14 residues. The CDR3 DNA follows: TGTGCCAGCAGCCAGGGGGCGATCGGCACTGAAGCTTTCTTT. The encoded protein is CASSQGAIGTEAFF.

The chain uses TRBV11-1 and TRBJ2-4; 8 bases fit TRBD1. The V gene's germline CDR1 is SGHAT and CDR2 FQDESV (reference sequence). Germline trimming cut 6 bases from V and 10 bases from J; bases unmatched to any gene: 8. The CDR3 covers 13 residues. In DNA, the CDR3 is TGTGCCAGCAGTCTTCCAGGGGGCACGATTCAGTACTTC. The encoded protein is CASSLPGGTIQYF. Filled out from reference TRBV11-1 and TRBJ2-4, the complete variable domain reads EAEVAQSPRYKITEKSQAVAFWCDPISGHATLYWYRQILGQGPELLVQFQDESVVDDSQLPKDRFSAERLKGVDSTLKIQPAELGDSAMYLCASSLPGGTIQYFGAGTRLSVL.

This chain joins TRBV28 and TRBJ2-2; D is unclear. V shed 6 bases and J shed 0 bases, with 14 bases lying between them. The CDR3 runs 16 residues. Germline CDR1 and CDR2: MDHEN and SYDVKM. As DNA, the CDR3 is TGTGCCAGCAGAACTCCAAGCCCGACGAACACCGGGGAGCTGTTTTTT. Protein: CASRTPSPTNTGELFF. Full variable domain (rest looked up from reference TRBV28 and TRBJ2-2): DVKVTQSSRYLVKRTGEKVFLECVQDMDHENMFWYRQDPGLGLRLIYFSYDVKMKEKGDIPEGYSVSREKKERFSLILESASTNQTSMYLCASRTPSPTNTGELFFGEGSRLTVL.

The rearrangement links TRBV6-2 or TRBV6-3 to TRBJ2-7; possible D gene TRBD1, 5 bases. Trimming removed 6 bases from V and 8 bases from J, with 14 bases in between. This CDR3 comprises 12 residues. The germline V gene has CDR1 MNHEY and CDR2 SVGEGT. DNA for the CDR3: TGTGCCAGCAGCCGGACACCCCGCCAGCAGTACTTC. Protein sequence: CASSRTPRQQYF.

The V and J genes are TRBV5-4 and TRBJ2-1; TRBD2 aligns across 14 bases. The V segment lost 3 bases and the J segment 7 bases; nucleotides outside the gene matches: 6. There are 16 residues in the CDR3. In germline, CDR1 is SGHNT, CDR2 YYREEE (reference sequence). CDR3 nucleotides: TGTGCCAGCAGCTCCAGACTAGCGGGGGGGTGGAATGAGCAGTTCTTC. Residues: CASSSRLAGGWNEQFF.

J is TRBJ2-7 and V is TRBV6-2 or TRBV6-3; D may be TRBD2 (6 bases). The CDR3 length is 17 residues. Germline CDR1 MNHEY, CDR2 SVGEGT. V lost 6 bases and J 0 bases, leaving 21 bases between the germline ends. The CDR3 DNA reads TGTGCCAGCAGCCGAATTACCGGCGGGATAGGCTCCTACGAGCAGTACTTC. Translation gives CASSRITGGIGSYEQYF.

The J gene is TRBJ1-1, the V gene TRBV10-3, with unresolved D. CDR1 is ENHRY and CDR2 is SYGVKD in the germline V gene. The CDR3 runs 12 residues. V lost 2 bases and J 5 bases, leaving 6 bases between the germline ends. This CDR3 is CAISEQRTEAFF. CDR3 in DNA: TGTGCCATCAGTGAGCAGAGGACTGAAGCTTTCTTT.

J is TRBJ2-3 and V is TRBV5-1, with D perhaps TRBD1 (6 bases). The germline gives CDR1 SGHRS, CDR2 YFSETQ. The CDR3 is 13 residues long. V shed 4 bases and J shed 4 bases, with 10 bases lying between them. This chain's CDR3 is CASSPDRSDTQYF. The CDR3 DNA sequence: TGCGCCAGCAGCCCCGACAGGTCAGATACGCAGTATTTT.

This clone was picked up a small number of times. The rearrangement joins TRBV18 to TRBJ2-1; weak D call: TRBD1 (6 bases). The CDR3 length is 14 residues. Trimming took 2 bases from V and 9 from J, leaving 14 bases between them. Germline V lookup: CDR1 KGHSH, CDR2 LQKENI. CDR3 nucleotide sequence: TGTGCCAGCTCACCAGTATCAGGGGACGGTGAGCAGTTCTTC. The encoded protein is CASSPVSGDGEQFF. The full variable domain, in which reference TRBV18 and TRBJ2-1 provide the parts outside the CDR3, is NAGVMQNPRHLVRRRGQEARLRCSPMKGHSHVYWYRQLPEEGLKFMVYLQKENIIDESGMPKERFSAEFPKEGPSILRIQQVVRGDSAAYFCASSPVSGDGEQFFGPGTRLTVL.

This chain connects TRBV5-1 to TRBJ1-6; D is perhaps TRBD1 (5 bases). The V gene lost 3 bases and the J gene lost 7 bases, with 14 bases spanning the gap. Germline-derived CDR1 and CDR2 are SGHRS and YFSETQ. The CDR3 is 15 residues long. The CDR3 DNA reads TGCGCCAGCAGCTACCGGGGGGGTTCCAATTCACCCCTCCACTTT. This translates into CASSYRGGSNSPLHF.

This chain joins TRBV19 and TRBJ1-4, with 8 bases that match TRBD1. The V gene's germline CDR1 is LNHDA and CDR2 SQIVND (reference sequence). The CDR3 sequence is 18 residues long. V was pared by 5 bases and J by 7 bases, with 18 bases of the junction left unmatched. CDR3 sequence (DNA): TGTGCCAGTAGTGTTACAGGGGGTCGGGGGGCCTTAGGTGAAAAACTGTTTTTT. Translated, it gives CASSVTGGRGALGEKLFF.

The J gene is TRBJ1-2, the V gene TRBV6-5, with D maybe TRBD1 (6 bases). The CDR3 has 13 amino acids. CDR1 and CDR2 (germline): MNHEY, SVGAGI. The V and J ends lost 6 bases and 6 bases respectively, with 14 bases between them. CDR3 bases: TGTGCCAGCAGGTTCCGGGACAATGATGGCTACACCTTC. It yields the protein CASRFRDNDGYTF.

The chain uses TRBV28 and TRBJ2-7; TRBD1 might be the D (6 bases). Germline CDR1 reads MDHEN; CDR2 reads SYDVKM. This CDR3 spans 17 amino acids. V gave up 5 bases and J gave up 2 bases, with 22 bases separating them. CDR3: CASSLALLTGLAYEQYF. CDR3 DNA: TGTGCCAGCAGTCTCGCCCTGTTAACAGGGCTTGCCTACGAGCAGTACTTC.

The chain couples TRBV19 to TRBJ2-7, with a weak D call TRBD2 (6 bases). The germline V gene has CDR1 LNHDA and CDR2 SQIVND (reference sequence). Trimming removed 4 bases at V and 3 bases at J, with 13 bases between. This CDR3 comprises 14 residues. CDR3 in DNA: TGTGCCAGTAGTACCCCCGGGACTGACTACGAGCAGTACTTC. The encoded protein is CASSTPGTDYEQYF.

The J gene is TRBJ2-3, the V gene TRBV7-3, with 9 bases lining up with TRBD2. Germline trimming cut 2 bases from V and 5 bases from J; bases unmatched to any gene: 5. The CDR3 contains 15 residues. Germline CDR1 SGHTA, CDR2 FQGTGA. The CDR3 nucleotides are TGTGCCAGCAGCTTAGGACTAGCGACAGGAGATACGCAGTATTTT. Amino acids: CASSLGLATGDTQYF.

This chain connects TRBV30 to TRBJ1-4, with 7 bases fitting TRBD1. The CDR3 extends over 14 amino acids. The germline V gene has CDR1 GTSNPN and CDR2 SVGIG (reference sequence). After removal of 2 bases from V and 10 bases from J, the junction contained 10 bases not matched to a gene. The CDR3: CAWSQARGAGKLFF. Written as DNA, the CDR3 is TGTGCCTGGAGTCAGGCCAGGGGGGCTGGAAAACTGTTTTTT.